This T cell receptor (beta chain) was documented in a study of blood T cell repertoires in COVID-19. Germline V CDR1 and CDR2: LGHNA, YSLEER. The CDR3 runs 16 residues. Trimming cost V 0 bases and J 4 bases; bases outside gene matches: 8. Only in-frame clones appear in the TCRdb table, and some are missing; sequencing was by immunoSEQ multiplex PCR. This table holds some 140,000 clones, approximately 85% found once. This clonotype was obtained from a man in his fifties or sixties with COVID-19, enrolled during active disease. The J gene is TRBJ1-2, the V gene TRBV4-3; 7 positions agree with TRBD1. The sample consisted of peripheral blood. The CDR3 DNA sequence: TGCGCCAGCAGCCAAGATACTTGGGACAGCGGCTATGGCTACACCTTC. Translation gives CASSQDTWDSGYGYTF.